The 5 T cell receptor beta chains below come from one sample, sequenced in a study of T-cell reconstitution after alpha-beta-depleted transplantation in children. The TCRbeta library was prepared with unique molecular identifiers. One entry per CDR3 protein results from TCRdb running MiXCR on the PCR reads. The table lists about 300,000 distinct CDR3 sequences, 10% of them singletons. Sample: PBMCs, taken before TCRalphabeta/CD19-depleted stem cell transplant. These receptors were obtained from a boy younger than two with acute myeloid leukemia, due to receive a stem cell transplant.

The V call is TRBV11-2, the J call TRBJ2-1; TRBD1 aligns across 10 bases. There are 15 residues in the CDR3. Germline V CDR1 and CDR2: SGHAT, FQNNGV. After removal of 0 bases from V and 8 bases from J, the junction contained 4 bases not matched to a gene. The CDR3 nucleotides are TGTGCCAGCAGCTTAGACTGGGACAGGGGCGATGAGCAGTTCTTC. Amino acids: CASSLDWDRGDEQFF.

This clonotype was observed a handful of times. This chain uses TRBV20-1 with TRBJ2-3; 11 bases agree with TRBD2. The CDR3 covers 15 residues. CDR1 is DFQATT, CDR2 SNEGSKA, per germline (reference sequence). The junction had 9 bases not matched to a gene; V was cut back by 5 bases and J by 5 bases. The CDR3, as DNA: TGCAGTGCTCTCCGACTAGCGGGATATGAAGATACGCAGTATTTT. It translates to CSALRLAGYEDTQYF.

This clonotype was counted between two and nine times. This chain connects TRBV6-1 to TRBJ2-3; D may be TRBD2 (6 bases). The V end was cut by 5 bases, the J end by 5 bases, with 17 bases between. Germline CDR1 is MNHNS and CDR2 is SASEGT. CDR3 size: 15 residues. As DNA, the CDR3 is TGTGCCAGCAGTAGGGGCGGGATCTTGGGAGATACGCAGTATTTT. The encoded protein is CASSRGGILGDTQYF.

This clonotype was detected a few times. The CDR3 region has the DNA TGTGCCAGCCGAAAAGGGGGGGCCACGGAGACCCAGTACTTC. Translated, it gives CASRKGGATETQYF. The chain couples TRBV11-2 to TRBJ2-5; possibly TRBD2 for D (7 bases). Germline loops: CDR1 SGHAT, CDR2 FQNNGV. V shed 8 bases and J shed 5 bases, with 18 bases lying between them. This CDR3 comprises 14 residues.

In this sample, this clonotype turned up many times. V gene TRBV20-1 combines with J gene TRBJ2-1; the match to TRBD2 covers 10 bases. The germline CDR1 and CDR2 sequences are DFQATT and SNEGSKA (reference sequence). This CDR3 is built from 15 residues. J lost 7 bases, V lost 1 base, and 7 bases had no gene match. In nucleotides, the CDR3 is TGCAGTGCTAGAGGTTCTAGCGGGGGTAAAAATGAGCAGTTCTTC. Translated, it gives CSARGSSGGKNEQFF.